What follows are 20 T cell receptor beta chains derived from one specimen sequenced in a study of control samples from healthy donors and cancer patients. Assay used: immunoSEQ multiplex PCR; TCRdb lists only in-frame clones, some missing. The data show 60,000 to 75,000 clones, more than 80% seen once. The material sequenced was blood. These receptors originate from a man aged 60-69 years in good health.

The V gene is TRBV19, the J gene TRBJ2-1; 7 positions agree with TRBD2. The V and J ends lost 3 bases and 6 bases, in that order; junction bases with no gene match: 8. Germline loops: CDR1 LNHDA, CDR2 SQIVND (reference sequence). The CDR3 is 15 amino acids. CDR3 loop: CASSISGGSFNEQFF. Here the CDR3 DNA reads TGTGCCAGTAGTATCTCTGGCGGGAGTTTCAATGAGCAGTTCTTC. The full variable domain, rest sourced from reference TRBV19 and TRBJ2-1, is DGGITQSPKYLFRKEGQNVTLSCEQNLNHDAMYWYRQDPGQGLRLIYYSQIVNDFQKGDIAEGYSVSREKKESFPLTVTSAQKNPTAFYLCASSISGGSFNEQFFGPGTRLTVL.

This clone was observed once. The chain joins TRBV5-1 to TRBJ2-1; 9 nucleotides line up with TRBD2. After removal of 2 bases from V and 9 bases from J, the junction contained 6 bases not matched to a gene. Germline CDR1 and CDR2: SGHRS and YFSETQ. The CDR3 is 14 amino acids. The CDR3 protein is CASSFGSGRPEQFF. The CDR3, as DNA: TGCGCCAGCAGCTTTGGTAGCGGGAGACCTGAGCAGTTCTTC.

The chain uses TRBV11-2 and TRBJ1-5; D not certain. Germline lookup yields CDR1 SGHAT and CDR2 FQNNGV. The CDR3 has 13 amino acids. Trimming cost V 5 bases and J 3 bases, with 8 bases left between them. The chain's CDR3 is CASSTTYNQPQHF. CDR3 DNA: TGTGCCAGCAGCACCACCTACAATCAGCCCCAGCATTTT.

V is TRBV18 and J is TRBJ2-3, with D maybe TRBD2 (6 bases). Germline-derived CDR1 and CDR2 are KGHSH and LQKENI. With 2 bases removed from V and 0 bases from J, the gap between germline ends came to 21 bases. The CDR3 sequence is 19 residues long. CDR3: CASSPDWDSKHTSTDTQYF. CDR3 DNA: TGTGCCAGCTCACCAGATTGGGACTCAAAGCACACTAGCACAGATACGCAGTATTTT.

This rearrangement joins TRBV19 to TRBJ2-1; D is uncertain. V dropped 7 bases and J dropped 3 bases, with 10 bases sitting between them. CDR3 length equals 13 residues. Germline V CDR1 and CDR2: LNHDA, SQIVND (reference sequence). CDR3 sequence (DNA): TGTGCCAGTACGAGCCAGCTCTACAATGAGCAGTTCTTC. Translation gives CASTSQLYNEQFF.

The V and J genes are TRBV5-4 and TRBJ2-7, with 11 bases matching TRBD2. The germline V gene has CDR1 SGHNT and CDR2 YYREEE (reference sequence). The CDR3 has 15 residues. Trimming took 4 bases from V and 7 from J; bases not matched to a gene: 10. DNA of the CDR3: TGTGCCAGCAGCCCCATAGCGGGAGGGCCGGGGGAGCAGTACTTC. Encoded protein: CASSPIAGGPGEQYF.

This clone was seen a single time. The chain employs TRBV29-1 and TRBJ1-2, with 7 bases identical to TRBD1. V shed 4 bases and J 5 bases; nucleotides not matched to a gene: 7. Germline assignment: CDR1 SQVTM and CDR2 ANQGSEA. The CDR3 sequence is 13 residues long. CDR3 sequence (DNA): TGCAGCGTTGCCGGGCCCAGGGGGTATGGCTACACCTTC. Encoded protein: CSVAGPRGYGYTF.

The rearrangement links TRBV28 to TRBJ1-3; D is ambiguous. The length of the CDR3 is 15 residues. The V gene's germline CDR1 is MDHEN and CDR2 SYDVKM. V was pared by 6 bases and J by 4 bases, with 16 bases between. The CDR3 spells CASRPMREGGNTIYF. The CDR3 nucleotides are TGTGCCAGCAGACCTATGAGGGAGGGAGGAAACACCATATATTTT.

The V gene is TRBV19, the J gene TRBJ1-5; no clear D gene. Deletions cut 10 bases from V and 2 bases from J, with 18 bases between. Germline V gives CDR1 LNHDA, CDR2 SQIVND (reference sequence). This CDR3 has 15 amino acids. The CDR3 DNA reads TGTGCCACCAGTCGGCTCGGGGAAGGCAATCAGCCCCAGCATTTT. This codes for CATSRLGEGNQPQHF.

In its sample, this clone is medium-sized. The chain employs TRBV2 and TRBJ2-7; D perhaps matches TRBD1 (8 bases). Germline V CDR1 and CDR2: SNHLY, FYNNEI. The CDR3 has 14 amino acids. V dropped 6 bases and J dropped 2 bases, with 14 bases sitting between them. This chain's CDR3 is CASRETGGAYEQYF. CDR3 coding DNA: TGTGCCAGCAGAGAAACAGGGGGGGCCTACGAGCAGTACTTC.

The rearrangement links TRBV11-3 to TRBJ1-1; D gene ambiguous. V lost 3 bases, J lost 2 bases, and 13 bases lay in between. Germline V gene data show CDR1 as SGHNT and CDR2 as YENEEA. The CDR3 loop spans 15 amino acids. For the CDR3, the DNA is TGTGCCAGCAGCTTTGGTGGCACGAGAAACACTGAAGCTTTCTTT. It yields the protein CASSFGGTRNTEAFF.

A remark on this clone: A junction boundary mismatches the germline segment, possibly from a read error. The chain combines TRBV3-1 (or the pseudogene TRBV3-2) with TRBJ2-1; D is possibly TRBD2 (5 bases). Germline V lookup: CDR1 LGHDT, CDR2 YNNKEL (reference sequence). The CDR3 covers 12 residues. The CDR3 region is CASSQAAPKQFF. CDR3 nucleotide sequence: TGTGCCAGCAGTCAAGCGGCGCCAAAGCAGTTCTTC.

The gene calls are TRBV29-1 and TRBJ2-7; possible D gene TRBD2, 5 bases. The CDR3 spans 12 residues. Trimming took off 2 bases at V and 3 bases at J, with 8 bases between the two ends. The V gene's germline CDR1 is SQVTM and CDR2 ANQGSEA. The CDR3 loop is CSVERGRYEQYF. For the CDR3, the DNA is TGCAGCGTTGAAAGAGGGCGCTACGAGCAGTACTTC.

In its sample, this clone was seen once. This chain connects TRBV15 to TRBJ1-3; D unresolved. The CDR3 is 17 amino acids. V was pared by 0 bases and J by 3 bases, with 15 bases between. Germline V lookup: CDR1 LNHNV, CDR2 YYDKDF (reference sequence). The CDR3 sequence: CATSRDLMAGFGNTIYF. The CDR3, as DNA: TGTGCCACCAGCAGAGATCTAATGGCGGGGTTTGGAAACACCATATATTTT.

This clone has a single count. The chain is built from TRBV12-3 or TRBV12-4 and TRBJ2-3; D gene ambiguous. V was clipped by 8 bases and J by 5 bases, with 11 bases between them. The length of the CDR3 is 12 residues. The CDR3 DNA is TGTGCCAGCGCGTTAGCTGTAGATACGCAGTATTTT. It encodes CASALAVDTQYF.

The chain couples TRBV9 to TRBJ2-2; unclear D gene. CDR1 SGDLS and CDR2 YYNGEE come from the germline V gene. This CDR3 comprises 12 residues. Trimming pared 1 base from V and 8 bases from J, leaving 6 bases between. CDR3 sequence reads: CASSVRKGELFF. The CDR3 nucleotides read TGTGCCAGCAGCGTAAGGAAAGGGGAGCTGTTTTTT.

The V gene is TRBV7-2, the J gene TRBJ2-3, with D hard to call. This CDR3 spans 13 amino acids. Trimming cost V 4 bases and J 3 bases, with 8 bases left between them. Germline CDR1 and CDR2: SGHTA and FQGNSA. DNA of the CDR3: TGTGCCAGCAGCTCTCCGGAGACAGATACGCAGTATTTT. Translating gives CASSSPETDTQYF. The full variable domain, in which reference TRBV7-2 and TRBJ2-3 provide the parts outside the CDR3, is GAGVSQSPSNKVTEKGKDVELRCDPISGHTALYWYRQSLGQGLEFLIYFQGNSAPDKSGLPSDRFSAERTGGSVSTLTIQRTQQEDSAVYLCASSSPETDTQYFGPGTRLTVL.

This clone was counted a single time. V gene TRBV4-3 combines with J gene TRBJ2-3, with D perhaps matching TRBD2 (6 bases). V lost 0 bases and J lost 3, with 16 bases in between. This CDR3 comprises 17 residues. CDR1 and CDR2 from the germline V gene are LGHNA and YSLEER. CDR3 residues: CASSQDWRAGGTDTQYF. For the CDR3, the DNA is TGCGCCAGCAGCCAAGACTGGAGGGCCGGAGGTACAGATACGCAGTATTTT.

The gene calls are TRBV9 and TRBJ2-5; D ambiguous. The CDR3 runs to 15 residues. The ends were cut back, 0 bases at V and 2 bases at J, with 11 bases in the middle. Germline lookup yields CDR1 SGDLS and CDR2 YYNGEE. The CDR3 spells CASSVAAVTQETQYF. Here the CDR3 DNA reads TGTGCCAGCAGCGTAGCTGCGGTTACGCAAGAGACCCAGTACTTC.

V is TRBV6-5 and J is TRBJ2-7; perhaps TRBD1 as D (6 bases). The germline V gene has CDR1 MNHEY and CDR2 SVGAGI. V dropped 8 bases and J dropped 0 bases, with 14 bases sitting between them. CDR3 size: 14 residues. CDR3 sequence: CASGTPTLSYEQYF. The CDR3 coding sequence is TGTGCCAGCGGGACACCCACCCTCTCCTACGAGCAGTACTTC.